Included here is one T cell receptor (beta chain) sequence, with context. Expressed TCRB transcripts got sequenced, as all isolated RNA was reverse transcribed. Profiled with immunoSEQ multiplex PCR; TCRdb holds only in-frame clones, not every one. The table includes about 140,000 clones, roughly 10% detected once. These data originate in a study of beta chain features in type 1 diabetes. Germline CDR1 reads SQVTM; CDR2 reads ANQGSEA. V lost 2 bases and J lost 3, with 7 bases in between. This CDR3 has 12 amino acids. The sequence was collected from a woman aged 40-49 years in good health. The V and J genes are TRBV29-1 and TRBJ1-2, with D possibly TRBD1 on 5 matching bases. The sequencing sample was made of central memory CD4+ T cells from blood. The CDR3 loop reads CSVERRDYGYTF. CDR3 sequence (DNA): TGCAGCGTTGAACGCAGGGACTATGGCTACACCTTC.